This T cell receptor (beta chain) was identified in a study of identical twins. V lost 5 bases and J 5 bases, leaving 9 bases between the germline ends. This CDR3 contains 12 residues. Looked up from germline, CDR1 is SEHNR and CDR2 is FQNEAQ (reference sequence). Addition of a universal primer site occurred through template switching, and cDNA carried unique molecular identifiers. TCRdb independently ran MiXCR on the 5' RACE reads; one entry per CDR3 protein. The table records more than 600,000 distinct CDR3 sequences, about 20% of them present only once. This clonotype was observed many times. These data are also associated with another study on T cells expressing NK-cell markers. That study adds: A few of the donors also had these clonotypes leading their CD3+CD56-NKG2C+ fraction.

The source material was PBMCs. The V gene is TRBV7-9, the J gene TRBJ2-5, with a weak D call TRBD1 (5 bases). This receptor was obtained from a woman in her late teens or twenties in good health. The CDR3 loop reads CASSRGVETQYF. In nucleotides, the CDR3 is TGTGCCAGCAGCAGGGGTGTCGAGACCCAGTACTTC.